The clone carrying this TCR beta chain was detected only a few times. Its antigen remains unidentified. This record comes from a study of prognosis after radiotherapy for stage I lung cancer. Findings of the study overall: Patients who went on to get distant metastases had lower Shannon entropy after stereotactic body radiation therapy.

Six milliliters of peripheral blood were drawn at each of two time points. Genomic DNA served as the source from which two-round multiplex PCR generated TCR beta CDR3 amplicons. Amplification during the initial PCR round employed primers specific to each TRBV and TRBJ gene. TCRdb analysed the multiplex PCR reads with MiXCR anew, one entry per CDR3 protein. The sample carries some 35,000 distinct CDR3 sequences, under 40% recorded once. Between the trimmed V and J ends, which lost 1 base and 1 base, there was a span of 17 bases. Looked up from germline, CDR1 is SGHTS and CDR2 is YDEGEE. CDR3 size: 17 residues.

The material was PBMCs, obtained before or after stereotactic body radiation therapy (not recorded which). The V and J genes are TRBV5-8 and TRBJ1-1; the D is unclear. The TCR comes from a donor aged 50 or older with non-small cell lung cancer. The CDR3 DNA reads as TGTGCCAGCAGCTTGACGGGGAAACGAGGCTCGAACACTGAAGCTTTCTTT. Translation: CASSLTGKRGSNTEAFF.